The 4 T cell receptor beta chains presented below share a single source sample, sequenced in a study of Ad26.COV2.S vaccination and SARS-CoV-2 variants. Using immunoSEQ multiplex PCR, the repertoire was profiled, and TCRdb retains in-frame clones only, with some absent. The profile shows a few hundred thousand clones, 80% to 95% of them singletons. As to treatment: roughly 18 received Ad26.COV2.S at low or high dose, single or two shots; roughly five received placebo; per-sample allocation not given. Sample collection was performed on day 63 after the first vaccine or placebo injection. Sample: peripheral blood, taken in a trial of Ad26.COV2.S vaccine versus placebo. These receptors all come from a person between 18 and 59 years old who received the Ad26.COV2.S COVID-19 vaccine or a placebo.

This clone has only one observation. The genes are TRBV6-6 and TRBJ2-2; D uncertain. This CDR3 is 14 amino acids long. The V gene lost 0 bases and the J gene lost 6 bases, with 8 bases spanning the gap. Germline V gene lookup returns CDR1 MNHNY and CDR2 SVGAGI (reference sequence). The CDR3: CASSYSRSPGELFF. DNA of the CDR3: TGTGCCAGCAGTTACTCCAGAAGCCCCGGGGAGCTGTTTTTT.

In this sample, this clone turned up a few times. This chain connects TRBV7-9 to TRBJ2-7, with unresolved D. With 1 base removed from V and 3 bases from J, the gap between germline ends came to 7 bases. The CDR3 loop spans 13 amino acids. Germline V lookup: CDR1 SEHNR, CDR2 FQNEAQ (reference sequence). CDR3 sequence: CASSLGSNYEQYF. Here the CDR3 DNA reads TGTGCCAGCAGCTTAGGGTCTAACTACGAGCAGTACTTC.

CDR3 bases: TGTGCCAGCAGACTCCAATCTAGCAATCAGCCCCAGCATTTT. Translating it yields CASRLQSSNQPQHF. The V gene is TRBV28, the J gene TRBJ1-5; the D is unclear. Germline lookup yields CDR1 MDHEN and CDR2 SYDVKM. The CDR3 has 14 residues. Trimming removed 6 bases at V and 0 bases at J, with 9 bases between. Supplemented by reference TRBV28 and TRBJ1-5, the full variable domain reads DVKVTQSSRYLVKRTGEKVFLECVQDMDHENMFWYRQDPGLGLRLIYFSYDVKMKEKGDIPEGYSVSREKKERFSLILESASTNQTSMYLCASRLQSSNQPQHFGDGTRLSIL.

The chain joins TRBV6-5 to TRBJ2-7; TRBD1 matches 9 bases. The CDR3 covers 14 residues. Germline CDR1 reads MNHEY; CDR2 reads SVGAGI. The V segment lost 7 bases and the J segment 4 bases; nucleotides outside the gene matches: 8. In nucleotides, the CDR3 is TGTGCCAGCACCCCTACAGGGGGCAGGTACGAGCAGTACTTC. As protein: CASTPTGGRYEQYF.